This T cell receptor beta chain was recovered during a study of spatial heterogeneity in lung cancer. Study in general: Alpha-chain sequences were consistently detected less often than beta-chain sequences.

As for time point: sample taken at primary tumor resection. Unsorted whole RNA samples from tumor, nontumor lung or frozen PBMC were sequenced. CDR3 length equals 16 residues. V lost 2 bases to trimming and J lost 0 bases, with 14 bases between them. CDR1 and CDR2 (germline): KGHSH, LQKENI. This clonotype was picked up many times. One entry per CDR3 protein, called by TCRdb with MiXCR from the 5' RACE reads. Of some 70,000 distinct CDR3 sequences in the sample, roughly 15% are singletons; the top ten hold roughly 6.7%. This sequence originates from a male donor with early-stage non-small cell lung cancer. The J gene is TRBJ2-7, the V gene TRBV18; D perhaps matches TRBD1 (5 bases). Sequenced here: PBMCs, sampled at surgery. CDR3 amino acids: CASSPRDSLSSYEQYF. CDR3 coding DNA: TGTGCCAGCTCACCAAGAGACAGTCTAAGCTCCTACGAGCAGTACTTC.